Listed below are T cell receptor beta chains from one sample, sequenced in a study of beta chain features in type 1 diabetes. Measured with immunoSEQ multiplex PCR; TCRdb has only the in-frame clones, and not every one. The profile covers about 120,000 clones, with over 15% appearing a single time and approximately 2.3% taken by the ten largest. The material sequenced was central memory CD4+ T cells from blood. The receptors originated from a young man with type 1 diabetes. The CDR3 runs from the conserved cysteine through the conserved F or W.

V	J	CDR3
TRBV14	TRBJ1-2	CASSHTGARANYGYTF
TRBV7-2	TRBJ2-1	CASSPAGLAGGNEQFF
TRBV4-3	TRBJ2-2	CASSPRDRGSATGELFF
TRBV10-3	TRBJ1-5	CAISDRAGGNQPQHF
TRBV4-3	TRBJ1-5	CASSQDQQGTNQPQHF
TRBV7-3	TRBJ1-6	CASSLDSYNSPLHF
TRBV7-6	TRBJ2-5	CASSLGTQETQYF
TRBV7-2	TRBJ2-5	CASSLVQGVQETQYF
TRBV11-3	TRBJ2-5	CASSPGQGRGQETQYF
TRBV7-2	TRBJ2-3	CASSLAARADTQYF